The present T cell receptor beta chain was sequenced within a study of vaccination effects on CD4 cells after COVID-19. Study as a whole: Sampling occurred a median 72 days post second dose, range 14 to 241.

Upon completion of 10 to 11 days in culture, CD4+ T cells were isolated. Participants completed two doses of the BNT162b2 or mRNA-1273 vaccine. Neither prior SARS-CoV-2 infection nor positive nucleocapsid antibodies were present in the vaccine recipients. On both days 3 and 7, half of the culture medium was replaced with IL-2 medium. The CDR3 has 14 residues. The germline V and J ends were trimmed by 5 bases and 2 bases, with 13 bases remaining between them. Per germline, CDR1 MDHEN and CDR2 SYDVKM. Measured with immunoSEQ multiplex PCR; TCRdb has only the in-frame clones, and not every one. The table has 70,000 or so clones, approximately 73% seen once; the top ten hold roughly 2.1%. Worth noting for this clone: The antigen is unknown.

This clonotype was sampled from a human donor who received a COVID-19 vaccine. The starting material was CD4+ T cells from PBMCs cultured without peptide, obtained after COVID-19 vaccination. The J gene is TRBJ2-7, the V gene TRBV28; D gene ambiguous. In DNA, the CDR3 is TGTGCCAGCAGTCCGCGGATGTCAACCTACGAGCAGTACGTC. Amino acid sequence: CASSPRMSTYEQYV.